This T cell receptor (beta chain) emerged from a study of cytomegalovirus exposure and HLA in healthy donors. Germline V gene data show CDR1 as SGHTA and CDR2 as FQGNSA. Trimming cost V 5 bases and J 2 bases, with 10 bases left between them. This CDR3 has 14 residues. With respect to this clone: Its antigen is currently unknown.

PCR used 60 Vbeta primers and 13 Jbeta primers. Method: immunoSEQ multiplex PCR; TCRdb's copy keeps in-frame clones and lacks some. In the table there are some 190,000 clones, approximately 79% of which are singletons. The study's findings and limits: The majority of TCR sequences were rare, yet some public TCRs appeared in many donors. Immune exposure data for these donors was limited to CMV serostatus.

The TCR originated in a young woman in good health and CMV-seronegative. This chain links TRBV7-2 with TRBJ2-1, with D hard to call. Sequencing input: PBMCs. CDR3 bases: TGTGCCAGCAGCCCCCTCCGGGCCTACAATGAGCAGTTCTTC. It encodes CASSPLRAYNEQFF.